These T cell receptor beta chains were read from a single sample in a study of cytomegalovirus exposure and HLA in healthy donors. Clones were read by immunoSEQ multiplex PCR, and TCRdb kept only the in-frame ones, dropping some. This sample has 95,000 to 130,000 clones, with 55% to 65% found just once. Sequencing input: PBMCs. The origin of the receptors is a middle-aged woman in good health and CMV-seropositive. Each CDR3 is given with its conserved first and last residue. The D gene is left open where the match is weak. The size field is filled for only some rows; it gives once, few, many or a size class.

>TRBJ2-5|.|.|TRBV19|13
CASSIRDQETQYF
TGTGCCAGTAGTATCAGGGATCAAGAGACCCAGTACTTC
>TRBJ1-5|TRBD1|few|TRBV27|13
CASREGGNQPQHF
TGTGCCAGCAGGGAAGGGGGCAACCAGCCCCAGCATTTT
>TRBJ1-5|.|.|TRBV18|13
CASSPDTVQPQHF
TGTGCCAGCTCTCCCGACACGGTTCAGCCCCAGCATTTT
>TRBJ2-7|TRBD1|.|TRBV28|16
CASSASGTGNLYEQYF
TGTGCCAGCAGTGCCTCCGGGACAGGGAATCTCTACGAGCAGTACTTC
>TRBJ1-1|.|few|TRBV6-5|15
CASSKPQGRWTEAFF
TGTGCCAGCAGTAAACCACAGGGTCGTTGGACTGAAGCTTTCTTT
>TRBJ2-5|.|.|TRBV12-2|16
CASRLETSGAQETQYF
TGTGCAAGTCGCTTAGAGACTAGCGGGGCCCAAGAGACCCAGTACTTC
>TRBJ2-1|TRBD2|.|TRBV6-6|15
CASSSGLVGSNEQFF
TGTGCCAGCAGTTCGGGACTAGTGGGTAGTAATGAGCAGTTCTTC
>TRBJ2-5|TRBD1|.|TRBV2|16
CATNPGQGAVQETQYF
TGTGCCACCAATCCGGGACAGGGGGCCGTCCAAGAGACCCAGTACTTC
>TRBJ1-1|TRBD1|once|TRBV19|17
CASSIRTTGQPNTEAFF
TGTGCCAGTAGTATCCGGACCACGGGACAGCCGAACACTGAAGCTTTCTTT
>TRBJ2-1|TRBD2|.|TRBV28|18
CASSFFGSGDYGYNEQFF
TGTGCCAGCTCGTTTTTCGGTAGCGGGGACTACGGCTACAATGAGCAGTTCTTC
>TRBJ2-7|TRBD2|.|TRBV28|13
CASRLAGAYEQYF
TGTGCCAGCCGACTAGCGGGTGCATACGAGCAGTACTTC
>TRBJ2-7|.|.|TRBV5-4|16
CASSLDSSAASYEQYF
TGTGCCAGCAGCTTGGACAGCTCGGCAGCCTCCTACGAGCAGTACTTC
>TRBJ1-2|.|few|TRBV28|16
CASSLYRTDLNYGYTF
TGTGCCAGCAGTTTATACAGGACAGACCTTAACTATGGCTACACCTTC
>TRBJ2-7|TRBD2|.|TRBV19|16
CASSINPGTSVDEQYF
TGTGCCAGTAGTATAAATCCTGGGACTAGCGTCGACGAGCAGTACTTC
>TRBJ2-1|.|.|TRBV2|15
CASRGLPIMYNEQFF
TGTGCCAGTAGGGGACTCCCGATTATGTACAATGAGCAGTTCTTC
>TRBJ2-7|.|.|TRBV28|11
CASSQPYEQYF
TGTGCCAGCAGTCAACCTTACGAGCAGTACTTC
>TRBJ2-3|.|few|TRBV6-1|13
CASRKTSTDTQYF
TGTGCCAGCAGGAAGACTAGCACAGATACGCAGTATTTT
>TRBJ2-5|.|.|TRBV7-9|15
CASSSRVRKQETQYF
TGTGCCAGCAGCTCCCGGGTAAGGAAGCAAGAGACCCAGTACTTC
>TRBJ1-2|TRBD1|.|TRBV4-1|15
CASRSPTGQNYGYTF
TGCGCCAGTCGCTCCCCAACGGGACAGAACTATGGCTACACCTTC
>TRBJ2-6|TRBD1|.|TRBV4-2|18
CASSQVDRDLSGANVLTF
TGTGCCAGCAGCCAAGTCGACAGGGACCTCTCTGGGGCCAACGTCCTGACTTTC
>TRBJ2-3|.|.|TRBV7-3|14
CASSPSGTPDTQYF
TGTGCCAGCAGCCCCTCCGGGACTCCGGATACGCAGTATTTT
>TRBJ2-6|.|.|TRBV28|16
CASSLAGRSGANVLTF
TGTGCCAGCAGTTTGGCAGGTCGCTCTGGGGCCAACGTCCTGACTTTC
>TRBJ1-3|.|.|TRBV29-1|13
CSVGGNSGNTIYF
TGCAGCGTTGGAGGGAACTCTGGAAACACCATATATTTT
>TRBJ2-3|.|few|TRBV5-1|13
CASSLGSRDTQYF
TGCGCCAGCAGCTTGGGAAGCAGGGATACGCAGTATTTT
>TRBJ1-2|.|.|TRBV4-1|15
CASSQDSLGVYGYTF
TGCGCCAGCAGCCAAGACTCCCTGGGAGTCTATGGCTACACCTTC
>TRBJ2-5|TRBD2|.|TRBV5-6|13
CASSSGTTETQYF
TGTGCCAGCAGCTCCGGGACTACCGAGACCCAGTACTTC
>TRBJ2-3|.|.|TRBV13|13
CASSLDGSATQYF
TGTGCCAGCAGCTTAGACGGGTCAGCTACGCAGTATTTT